This is a list of T cell receptor beta chains from one sample in a study of blood T cell repertoires in COVID-19. Only in-frame clones appear in the TCRdb table, and some are missing; sequencing was by immunoSEQ multiplex PCR. Here the sample spans 250,000 or so clones, approximately 89% being singletons. Sequencing input: peripheral blood. The receptors were gathered from a woman between 40 and 55 years old who had recovered from COVID-19. Both conserved end residues are part of each CDR3. A D gene is named only where the DNA matches it firmly.

cdr3_aa	v_call	d_call	j_call
CASSYDRNQPQHF	TRBV6-5	NA	TRBJ1-5
CASSLRQTLEAFF	TRBV12-3/TRBV12-4	NA	TRBJ1-1
CASSVASRAGFTDTQYF	TRBV9	NA	TRBJ2-3
CASSQVLNIGTAYGYTF	TRBV3-1/TRBV3-2	NA	TRBJ1-2
CAISVTQGRYEQYF	TRBV10-3	NA	TRBJ2-7
CASSPEGQPNSGANVLTF	TRBV9	TRBD1	TRBJ2-6
CSVDQGPTEAFF	TRBV29-1	NA	TRBJ1-1
CASSFKRQTNTGELFF	TRBV5-1	NA	TRBJ2-2
CASRDSVRFTEAFF	TRBV11-2	NA	TRBJ1-1
CASSSGLAGEEQFF	TRBV5-1	TRBD2	TRBJ2-1
CASSSRDRREQFF	TRBV13	NA	TRBJ2-1
CASSHGTTDNEQFF	TRBV4-3	TRBD2	TRBJ2-1
CASSITGLSTGELFF	TRBV7-6	NA	TRBJ2-2
CASSRTATVQETQYF	TRBV28	NA	TRBJ2-5
CASSYSISVLQGASREAFF	TRBV6-2/TRBV6-3	TRBD1	TRBJ1-1
CASGTGNTEAFF	TRBV28	TRBD1	TRBJ1-1
CATSDLTTGGETQYF	TRBV24-1	NA	TRBJ2-5
CASSYIANSPLHF	TRBV6-2/TRBV6-3	NA	TRBJ1-6
CASSPPDRENTEAFF	TRBV19	TRBD1	TRBJ1-1
CASMALVASTDTQYF	TRBV27	NA	TRBJ2-3
CASSQEPPGTGSGEQPQHF	TRBV4-2	TRBD1	TRBJ1-5
CASRSPGGNYGYTF	TRBV6-5	TRBD1	TRBJ1-2
CASSKPDRRSTDTQYF	TRBV21-1	NA	TRBJ2-3
CATSGPGGMAGYTF	TRBV24-1	TRBD1	TRBJ1-2
CASSHGNNRHTQYF	TRBV3-1/TRBV3-2	NA	TRBJ2-3
CASSSGGANTEAFF	TRBV7-2	NA	TRBJ1-1
CASSLQGGNSYEQYF	TRBV7-9	NA	TRBJ2-7
CASSTTGGNQPQHF	TRBV6-5	TRBD1	TRBJ1-5